This T cell receptor (beta chain) was sequenced during a study of cytomegalovirus exposure and HLA in healthy donors. Findings and caveats of the study: The Asian-associated ancestry cluster reportedly had fewer N-insertions than the 666-donor mean in a later analysis.

Points on this clone: Antigen unknown.

The PCR ran on 60 Vbeta and 13 Jbeta primers. Original data processing: In a later analysis, the count reached some 88 million unique TCR beta chains, with around 11 million shared. Clones were read by immunoSEQ multiplex PCR, and TCRdb kept only the in-frame ones, dropping some. V and J calls and clone size are copied from that table; D and trimming were computed from the DNA. The sample table sets out under 150,000 clones. Germline V lookup: CDR1 KGHSH, CDR2 LQKENI. V lost 2 bases, J lost 8 bases, and 16 bases lay in between. This CDR3 has 16 residues. The clonotype originates from a woman in her thirties or forties in good health and CMV-seronegative. The chain employs TRBV18 and TRBJ1-6; D might be TRBD1 (6 bases). Specimen: PBMCs. CDR3 in DNA: TGTGCCAGCTCACCAGAAATAGTGGCAGGGGATTCACCCCTCCACTTT. Translated: CASSPEIVAGDSPLHF. Combining the CDR3 with reference TRBV18 and TRBJ1-6 gives the whole variable domain NAGVMQNPRHLVRRRGQEARLRCSPMKGHSHVYWYRQLPEEGLKFMVYLQKENIIDESGMPKERFSAEFPKEGPSILRIQQVVRGDSAAYFCASSPEIVAGDSPLHFGNGTRLTVT.